This T cell receptor beta chain originates from a study of CD8 T cells in ankylosing spondylitis. Study results and caveats: Reports of some motif variants in reactive arthritis synovial fluid and blood predate this one.

This CDR3 contains 13 residues. CDR1 is GTSNPN and CDR2 is SVGIG in the germline V gene (reference sequence). Deletions cut 4 bases from V and 5 bases from J, with 11 bases between. Each TCR beta library was made by quantitative 5'-RACE that incorporated molecular barcodes. TCRdb analysed the 5' RACE reads with MiXCR anew, one entry per CDR3 protein. There are 250,000 to 350,000 distinct CDR3 sequences in the sample; roughly 20% occur only once, and under 4% lies in the top ten. This clonotype occurred a few times. Its antigen is unidentified. This receptor was identified in a female donor with ankylosing spondylitis or in good health (not recorded which). Sequences were obtained from blood, either unsorted or a sorted T cell fraction (not recorded which). J is TRBJ1-4 and V is TRBV30; D call uncertain. For the CDR3, the DNA is TGTGCCTGGAACGGCGGGAGAAATGAAAAACTGTTTTTT. Translation: CAWNGGRNEKLFF. Looking up the rest from reference TRBV30 and TRBJ1-4 gives the full variable domain: SQTIHQWPATLVQPVGSPLSLECTVEGTSNPNLYWYRQAAGRGLQLLFYSVGIGQISSEVPQNLSASRPQDRQFILSSKKLLLSDSGFYLCAWNGGRNEKLFFGSGTQLSVL.